The next 18 T cell receptor beta chains were all read from a single sample in a study of blood T cell repertoires in COVID-19. Sequencing used immunoSEQ multiplex PCR; TCRdb keeps in-frame clones, though not all of them. The table includes 120,000 or so clones, about 85% detected once. Sequenced: peripheral blood. The receptor source for this set is a man in his 60s with acute or convalescent COVID-19.

This clone was recorded once. The chain uses TRBV12-3 or TRBV12-4 and TRBJ1-2; the D is unclear. CDR3 length: 12 residues. The V gene lost 6 bases and the J gene lost 3 bases, with 8 bases spanning the gap. Here the CDR3 DNA reads TGTGCCAGCAGCGCGTCCTACTATGGCTACACCTTC. Translated: CASSASYYGYTF.

V gene TRBV5-1 combines with J gene TRBJ1-2; D is perhaps TRBD1 (5 bases). V shed 0 bases and J shed 4 bases, with 10 bases lying between them. From germline, CDR1 is SGHRS and CDR2 YFSETQ. CDR3 length equals 14 residues. The DNA of the CDR3 is TGCGCCAGCAGCTTGGCTGGGGCGGTCTATGGCTACACCTTC. It yields the protein CASSLAGAVYGYTF.

This chain uses TRBV28 with TRBJ2-1, with 12 bases aligning to TRBD2. This CDR3 comprises 13 residues. The J segment lost 7 bases and the V segment lost 11 bases, leaving 6 bases of the junction unmatched. Germline CDR1 reads MDHEN; CDR2 reads SYDVKM. The CDR3 sequence is CAAGTSGRNEQFF. The CDR3 DNA follows: TGTGCCGCCGGGACTAGCGGGCGTAATGAGCAGTTCTTC.

This chain links TRBV5-1 with TRBJ2-7; no firm D call. Germline CDR1 and CDR2: SGHRS and YFSETQ. Trimming shortened V by 4 bases and J by 5 bases, and 13 bases separated the two germline ends. The CDR3 covers 13 residues. The CDR3 coding sequence is TGCGCCAGCAGCCCGGCGAGTCTAGACGAGCAGTACTTC. This codes for CASSPASLDEQYF.

The chain recombines TRBV5-4 with TRBJ2-5, with 13 bases matching TRBD2. The CDR3 is 16 residues long. In germline, CDR1 is SGHNT, CDR2 YYREEE (reference sequence). V was clipped by 4 bases and J by 5 bases; unmatched bases: 8. The CDR3 DNA follows: TGTGCCAGCAGCCTTGGACTAGCGGGAGCCTTCGAGACCCAGTACTTC. Protein sequence: CASSLGLAGAFETQYF.

The rearrangement uses TRBV5-4 and TRBJ1-1; 12 bases agree with TRBD1. This CDR3 contains 14 residues. J lost 4 bases, V lost 4 bases, and 2 bases had no gene match. Germline-derived CDR1 and CDR2 are SGHNT and YYREEE (reference sequence). The CDR3 DNA sequence: TGTGCCAGCAGCCGGGGACAGGGGGCCACTGAAGCTTTCTTT. Translated, it gives CASSRGQGATEAFF.

There are a few counts of this clone. This sequence joins TRBV5-4 and TRBJ2-5; 7 positions agree with TRBD1. This CDR3 is 14 amino acids long. The germline V gene has CDR1 SGHNT and CDR2 YYREEE (reference sequence). V shed 5 bases and J 3 bases; nucleotides not matched to a gene: 7. CDR3 DNA sequence: TGTGCCAGCAGTTCACCTACAGGGGAAGAGACCCAGTACTTC. It codes for CASSSPTGEETQYF.

This clone turned up a few times. V is TRBV7-3 and J is TRBJ2-1, with 16 nucleotides matching TRBD2. This CDR3 has 20 residues. The V and J ends lost 2 bases and 7 bases, in that order; junction bases with no gene match: 14. Germline values: CDR1 SGHTA, CDR2 FQGTGA. The CDR3 here is CASSLAPGLAGGEGRNEQFF. CDR3 in DNA: TGTGCCAGCAGCTTAGCTCCGGGACTAGCGGGAGGGGAGGGAAGAAATGAGCAGTTCTTC.

This clone appeared a single time. The V gene is TRBV28, the J gene TRBJ1-2, with a tentative D call TRBD1 (6 bases). V lost 3 bases and J lost 4, with 12 bases in between. The V gene's germline CDR1 is MDHEN and CDR2 SYDVKM. The CDR3 has 14 residues. The DNA of the CDR3 is TGTGCCAGCAGTTTCCCCGGACAGCCCTATGGCTACACCTTC. Translated, it gives CASSFPGQPYGYTF.

J is TRBJ1-2 and V is TRBV3-1 (or the pseudogene TRBV3-2); 9 nucleotides align to TRBD1. CDR1 is LGHDT and CDR2 is YNNKEL in the germline V gene (reference sequence). The CDR3 has 15 amino acids. The junction had 7 bases not matched to a gene; V was cut back by 0 bases and J by 8 bases. CDR3 residues: CASSQDSGTGSGYTF. In nucleotides, the CDR3 is TGTGCCAGCAGCCAAGATTCCGGGACAGGGAGCGGCTACACCTTC.

The chain joins TRBV28 to TRBJ1-5; D might be TRBD1 (6 bases). The germline V gene encodes CDR1 MDHEN and CDR2 SYDVKM. Trimming stripped 4 bases from V and 5 bases from J, with 15 bases between. This CDR3 has 15 residues. The CDR3 spells CASSSTGTPYQPQHF. The CDR3 nucleotides read TGTGCCAGCAGTTCAACAGGGACCCCGTATCAGCCCCAGCATTTT.

V usage is TRBV28 and J usage is TRBJ2-7, with 8 bases that match TRBD2. V was clipped by 2 bases and J by 0 bases; unmatched bases: 3. The CDR3 runs 15 residues. In germline, CDR1 is MDHEN, CDR2 SYDVKM. CDR3 loop: CASSLSGRSSYEQYF. The CDR3, as DNA: TGTGCCAGCAGTTTAAGCGGGAGAAGCTCCTACGAGCAGTACTTC.

The J gene is TRBJ1-4, the V gene TRBV28; D perhaps matches TRBD1 (6 bases). Trimming took off 7 bases at V and 4 bases at J, with 19 bases between the two ends. The CDR3 sequence is 16 residues long. Per germline, CDR1 MDHEN and CDR2 SYDVKM. The CDR3 DNA is TGTGCCAGCACCCCGGGAGGACAGTCCTTTAATGAAAAACTGTTTTTT. Its translation is CASTPGGQSFNEKLFF.

The chain has TRBV5-1 and TRBJ2-5; 7 nucleotides agree with TRBD1. Per germline, CDR1 SGHRS and CDR2 YFSETQ. The CDR3 extends over 14 amino acids. The trim removed 1 base at V and 5 bases at J, leaving 5 bases unmatched. This CDR3 is CASSLRRGQETQYF. CDR3 DNA: TGCGCCAGCAGCTTGAGAAGGGGGCAGGAGACCCAGTACTTC. Complete variable domain (other parts from reference TRBV5-1 and TRBJ2-5): KAGVTQTPRYLIKTRGQQVTLSCSPISGHRSVSWYQQTPGQGLQFLFEYFSETQRNKGNFPGRFSGRQFSNSRSEMNVSTLELGDSALYLCASSLRRGQETQYFGPGTRLLVL.

The V gene is TRBV5-1, the J gene TRBJ1-2; D perhaps matches TRBD1 (5 bases). Germline loops: CDR1 SGHRS, CDR2 YFSETQ. CDR3 length equals 14 residues. The V end lost 4 bases, the J end lost 7 bases, and 17 bases lay between the germline ends. In nucleotides, the CDR3 is TGCGCCAGCAGCCCCCTCGAGCAGGGTGGTGGCTACACCTTC. Translated, it gives CASSPLEQGGGYTF.

This chain uses TRBV4-1 with TRBJ1-4; maybe TRBD1 (5 bases). Per germline, CDR1 MGHRA and CDR2 YSYEKL. The CDR3 is 15 residues long. Trimming stripped 0 bases from V and 5 bases from J, with 10 bases between. CDR3 amino acids: CASSQDGAFNEKLFF. CDR3 coding DNA: TGCGCCAGCAGCCAAGATGGGGCCTTCAATGAAAAACTGTTTTTT.

The rearrangement joins TRBV28 to TRBJ1-5; 7 nucleotides match TRBD1. V shed 7 bases and J 9 bases; nucleotides not matched to a gene: 9. Germline values: CDR1 MDHEN, CDR2 SYDVKM. The CDR3 sequence is 13 residues long. The CDR3 region is CASTRQGGSPQHF. The CDR3, as DNA: TGTGCCAGCACCAGACAGGGTGGGTCGCCCCAGCATTTT.

The V call is TRBV6-5, the J call TRBJ1-1; perhaps TRBD1 as D (5 bases). Per the germline V gene, CDR1 is MNHEY and CDR2 is SVGAGI. Trimming cost V 8 bases and J 6 bases, with 16 bases left between them. There are 13 residues in the CDR3. CDR3 coding DNA: TGTGCCAGCTCGAAGCAAGGGGCCGCTGAAGCTTTCTTT. It encodes CASSKQGAAEAFF.